Listed here are 15 T cell receptor beta chains from one sample, sequenced in a study of blood T cell repertoires in COVID-19. Sequenced by immunoSEQ multiplex PCR; TCRdb stores in-frame clones only, minus some. Of 260,000 or so clones listed, 84% are singletons. The sequencing sample was made of peripheral blood. Receptors were obtained from a human donor in a cohort sampled during active COVID-19.

The chain uses TRBV2 and TRBJ1-5, with a weak D call TRBD1 (6 bases). The V gene lost 4 bases and the J gene lost 7 bases, with 14 bases spanning the gap. Germline V lookup: CDR1 SNHLY, CDR2 FYNNEI. The CDR3 is 14 residues long. CDR3 nucleotides: TGTGCCAGCAGTGTGGTTAAGGGGGACCAGCCCCAGCATTTT. It yields the protein CASSVVKGDQPQHF.

The chain combines TRBV12-3 or TRBV12-4 with TRBJ1-2, with 7 nucleotides matching TRBD1. The CDR3 contains 12 residues. V gave up 8 bases and J gave up 3 bases; unmatched junction bases: 3. CDR3 DNA sequence: TGTGCCAGCTGGACAGGATACTATGGCTACACCTTC. This encodes CASWTGYYGYTF.

CDR3 nucleotide sequence: TGTGCCAGCAGCCCCGAGGGTAGCGGGATCGTCACAGATACGCAGTATTTT. Protein: CASSPEGSGIVTDTQYF. J is TRBJ2-3 and V is TRBV7-3, with 8 bases lining up with TRBD2. Germline-derived CDR1 and CDR2 are SGHTA and FQGTGA. The trim removed 5 bases at V and 2 bases at J, leaving 12 bases unmatched. The CDR3 contains 17 residues.

The chain links TRBV10-3 to TRBJ1-2; TRBD1 aligns across 7 bases. The CDR3 spans 15 residues. V lost 2 bases, J lost 6 bases, and 9 bases stayed unmatched. Germline-derived CDR1 and CDR2 are ENHRY and SYGVKD. CDR3: CAISEDRARGNGYTF. CDR3 nucleotides: TGTGCCATCAGTGAGGACAGGGCGAGAGGGAATGGCTACACCTTC.

This chain links TRBV19 with TRBJ1-2, with 8 bases fitting TRBD1. V was pared by 4 bases and J by 2 bases, with 6 bases of the junction left unmatched. CDR1 is LNHDA and CDR2 is SQIVND in the germline V gene (reference sequence). This CDR3 region has 15 residues. The CDR3 here is CASSKPHRGNYGYTF. In DNA form, the CDR3 reads TGTGCCAGTAGTAAACCCCACAGGGGGAACTATGGCTACACCTTC.

The rearrangement uses TRBV15 and TRBJ2-7; 13 positions match TRBD2. The CDR3 is made up of 17 amino acids. Germline V gene lookup returns CDR1 LNHNV and CDR2 YYDKDF (reference sequence). J lost 10 bases, V lost 0 bases, and 12 bases had no gene match. Written as DNA, the CDR3 is TGTGCCACCAGCAGAGATCGACTAGCGGGAGGTCAGGTTCGTCAGTACTTC. It codes for CATSRDRLAGGQVRQYF. Variable domain in full (rest from reference TRBV15 and TRBJ2-7): DAMVIQNPRYQVTQFGKPVTLSCSQTLNHNVMYWYQQKSSQAPKLLFHYYDKDFNNEADTPDNFQSRRPNTSFCFLDIRSPGLGDTAMYLCATSRDRLAGGQVRQYFGPGTRLTVT.

The chain is built from TRBV7-9 and TRBJ2-1, with 8 bases identical to TRBD2. There are 15 residues in the CDR3. With 8 bases clipped from V and 0 bases from J, the junction kept 6 bases outside the gene matches. The germline V gene encodes CDR1 SEHNR and CDR2 FQNEAQ (reference sequence). DNA of the CDR3: TGTGCCAGCGGAAGACTAGCGAGCTCCTACAATGAGCAGTTCTTC. It yields the protein CASGRLASSYNEQFF.

The V gene is TRBV11-3, the J gene TRBJ2-1, with TRBD2 matching 11 bases. V lost 5 bases to trimming and J lost 7 bases; unmatched junction nucleotides: 4. Germline CDR1 is SGHNT and CDR2 is YENEEA. The CDR3 is 14 amino acids. Written as DNA, the CDR3 is TGTGCCAGCAGCGGTAGCGGGGGGGTTAATGAGCAGTTCTTC. Protein sequence: CASSGSGGVNEQFF.

The rearrangement joins TRBV11-2 to TRBJ1-3; tentatively, D is TRBD1 (6 bases). V shed 0 bases and J shed 9 bases, with 9 bases lying between them. Germline V gene lookup returns CDR1 SGHAT and CDR2 FQNNGV. The CDR3 spans 13 residues. CDR3 nucleotide sequence: TGTGCCAGCAGCTTAGATCAAGGGGGCACCATATATTTT. Its protein is CASSLDQGGTIYF.

V gene TRBV21-1 combines with J gene TRBJ2-7; TRBD2, the D gene given by the table, was not confirmed from the DNA. TRBV21-1 is flagged as a pseudogene. The CDR3 is 14 residues long. The CDR3 region has the DNA TGTGCCAGCAGCAAAGGCCAGGGAGGGAAAGAGCAGTACTTC. Translating it yields CASSKGQGGKEQYF.

This rearrangement joins TRBV7-9 to TRBJ2-7, with TRBD1 matching over 8 bases. V trimming: 3 bases; J trimming: 3 bases; junction bases outside the gene matches: 4. Germline V gives CDR1 SEHNR, CDR2 FQNEAQ (reference sequence). The CDR3 has 14 amino acids. The CDR3 protein is CASSFGDRYYEQYF. CDR3 in DNA: TGTGCCAGCAGCTTTGGGGACAGGTACTACGAGCAGTACTTC.

The count of this clone is one. The chain recombines TRBV28 with TRBJ2-7, with a tentative D call TRBD2 (6 bases). V dropped 6 bases and J dropped 3 bases, with 12 bases sitting between them. CDR1 MDHEN and CDR2 SYDVKM come from the germline V gene. CDR3 size: 13 residues. The CDR3 loop is CASSPPGLYEQYF. Here the CDR3 DNA reads TGTGCCAGCAGCCCGCCGGGACTCTACGAGCAGTACTTC.

This chain uses TRBV5-1 with TRBJ2-4; D is unclear. V lost 3 bases and J lost 8, with 12 bases in between. The CDR3 totals 13 residues. In germline, CDR1 is SGHRS, CDR2 YFSETQ. The CDR3 is CASSSGGFDIQYF. The CDR3, as DNA: TGCGCCAGCAGCTCTGGCGGTTTCGACATTCAGTACTTC.

V and J are TRBV11-3 and TRBJ2-1; 12 bases are a match to TRBD2. The CDR3 covers 17 residues. V lost 1 base, J lost 6 bases, and 7 bases stayed unmatched. CDR1 is SGHNT and CDR2 is YENEEA in the germline V gene. This chain's CDR3 is CASSLGSSGGASNEQFF. The CDR3 nucleotides are TGTGCCAGCAGCTTAGGTTCTAGCGGGGGGGCGTCCAATGAGCAGTTCTTC.

The V and J genes are TRBV10-2 and TRBJ1-2, with D uncertain. The CDR3 has 12 residues. With 5 bases removed from V and 7 bases from J, the gap between germline ends came to 11 bases. The germline V gene has CDR1 WSHSY and CDR2 SAAADI. This CDR3 reads CASSTDMFGYTF. In nucleotides, the CDR3 is TGCGCCAGCAGTACTGACATGTTTGGCTACACCTTC.